This TCR beta chain stems from a study of control samples from healthy donors and cancer patients. This CDR3 is 14 amino acids long. The V end lost 3 bases, the J end lost 5 bases, and 14 bases lay between the germline ends. CDR1 and CDR2 from the germline V gene are SGHKS and YYEKEE (reference sequence). Clones were read by immunoSEQ multiplex PCR, and TCRdb kept only the in-frame ones, dropping some. The sample shows about 98,000 clones, almost 85% of them seen only once. The TCR sequence derives from a man aged 55 to 69 in good health. The chain recombines TRBV5-5 with TRBJ1-2; D might be TRBD1 (6 bases). The sample consisted of blood. This CDR3 reads CASSSLQGSYGYTF. CDR3 sequence (DNA): TGTGCCAGCAGCTCATTACAGGGAAGTTATGGCTACACCTTC.